One and the same sample provided the 32 T cell receptor beta chains below, sequenced in a study of graft-versus-host responses after intestinal transplantation. These receptors have no identified antigens. TCRdb's copy holds only in-frame clones and misses some; the assay was immunoSEQ multiplex PCR. The table lists over 85,000 clones, 94% of them singletons. The source was unstimulated CD4+ T cells sorted from spleen or lymph node cells, collected before transplant. The receptors derive from a human donor who was the organ donor for an intestinal transplant.

V usage is TRBV28 and J usage is TRBJ1-1; D is possibly TRBD1 (6 bases). The V gene lost 3 bases and the J gene lost 0 bases, with 11 bases spanning the gap. CDR1 and CDR2 (germline): MDHEN, SYDVKM. The CDR3 length is 15 residues. Written as DNA, the CDR3 is TGTGCCAGCAGTTTGGTGGGGGGCGTGAACACTGAAGCTTTCTTT. This sequence encodes CASSLVGGVNTEAFF.

The V gene is TRBV27, the J gene TRBJ2-7; 8 bases fit TRBD1. The length of the CDR3 is 14 residues. In germline, CDR1 is MNHEY, CDR2 SMNVEV (reference sequence). J was trimmed by 2 bases and V by 1 base; bases with no gene match: 1. CDR3 sequence: CASSLLQGAYEQYF. The CDR3 DNA sequence: TGTGCCAGCAGTTTATTACAGGGGGCCTACGAGCAGTACTTC.

The gene calls are TRBV18 and TRBJ1-4; 7 positions match TRBD1. V was pared by 1 base and J by 2 bases, with 4 bases of the junction left unmatched. The CDR3 covers 16 residues. Germline V CDR1 and CDR2: KGHSH, LQKENI. The CDR3 sequence is CASSPRRGQTNEKLFF. CDR3 sequence (DNA): TGTGCCAGCTCACCACGTAGGGGGCAGACTAATGAAAAACTGTTTTTT.

The chain uses TRBV28 and TRBJ1-5, with TRBD1 matching over 7 bases. The CDR3 has 16 residues. With V trimmed by 5 bases and J by 0 bases, 7 bases remained unmatched. Germline CDR1 reads MDHEN; CDR2 reads SYDVKM. The CDR3 loop is CASSAYRGYSNQPQHF. CDR3 DNA sequence: TGTGCCAGCAGTGCGTACAGGGGATATAGCAATCAGCCCCAGCATTTT.

The CDR3 region has the DNA TGCGCCAGCAGCCCCGTGGAAAAGTTGCCGCGCACCGGGGAGCTGTTTTTT. Its protein is CASSPVEKLPRTGELFF. The chain joins TRBV4-3 to TRBJ2-2; D not resolved. Trimming took off 4 bases at V and 4 bases at J, with 19 bases between the two ends. The CDR3 totals 17 residues. From germline, CDR1 is LGHNA and CDR2 YSLEER.

The V call is TRBV16, the J call TRBJ2-7, with D maybe TRBD2 (5 bases). V was clipped by 0 bases and J by 9 bases, with 12 bases between them. Germline lookup yields CDR1 KGHSY and CDR2 FQNENV. This CDR3 is built from 13 residues. The CDR3 nucleotides are TGTGCCAGCAGCCAATCTCGTAGGGAGTCGCAGTACTTC. Residues: CASSQSRRESQYF.

This clone showed up just once. The chain has TRBV28 and TRBJ2-3; 7 nucleotides agree with TRBD2. Germline V CDR1 and CDR2: MDHEN, SYDVKM. The ends lost 0 bases at V and 4 bases at J; junction bases unmatched: 4. There are 15 residues in the CDR3. CDR3 amino acids: CASSLWGGVSDTQYF. CDR3 coding DNA: TGTGCCAGCAGTTTATGGGGGGGGGTCTCAGATACGCAGTATTTT.

The genes are TRBV11-3 and TRBJ2-1, with D tentatively TRBD1 (6 bases). The CDR3 is 17 residues long. Per germline, CDR1 SGHNT and CDR2 YENEEA. With 4 bases removed from V and 4 bases from J, the gap between germline ends came to 20 bases. CDR3 bases: TGTGCCAGCAGCTATGATGGTCCGGGACACCCTTACAATGAGCAGTTCTTC. Translating gives CASSYDGPGHPYNEQFF.

The CDR3 is CASTQARGPYEQYF. The CDR3 DNA follows: TGTGCCAGCACCCAGGCCCGCGGTCCCTACGAGCAGTACTTC. The genes are TRBV11-2 and TRBJ2-5; D is uncertain. TRBJ2-7 matches the DNA end more closely, so the J call is doubtful. This CDR3 is built from 14 residues. The germline gives CDR1 SGHAT, CDR2 FQNNGV.

V usage is TRBV9 and J usage is TRBJ2-7; 14 bases are a match to TRBD2. The CDR3 loop spans 18 amino acids. The V gene's germline CDR1 is SGDLS and CDR2 YYNGEE. The ends lost 3 bases at V and 5 bases at J; junction bases unmatched: 13. As DNA, the CDR3 is TGTGCCAGCAGCGCCTCCGGGACTAGCGGGGGCCCGGGACACGAGCAGTACTTC. This translates into CASSASGTSGGPGHEQYF.

The chain employs TRBV11-2 and TRBJ2-5; 12 bases are a match to TRBD2. After removal of 1 base from V and 1 base from J, the junction contained 1 base not matched to a gene. Germline V gene lookup returns CDR1 SGHAT and CDR2 FQNNGV. The CDR3 runs 16 residues. CDR3 nucleotide sequence: TGTGCCAGCAGCTTAGGACTAGCGGGGGCCCAAGAGACCCAGTACTTC. It translates to CASSLGLAGAQETQYF.

Concerning this clone itself: The same CDR3 can be traced to other DNA sequences in this sample. This sequence joins TRBV5-1 and TRBJ1-4; 7 bases line up with TRBD1. The CDR3 runs 14 residues. V was clipped by 4 bases and J by 4 bases; unmatched bases: 4. The germline V gene has CDR1 SGHRS and CDR2 YFSETQ. This CDR3 is CASSPTGVNEKLFF. CDR3 in DNA: TGCGCCAGCAGCCCTACAGGGGTTAATGAAAAACTGTTTTTT.

This clone has a single count. This chain's CDR3 is CASSQDLRVRNTIYF. The CDR3 DNA is TGTGCCAGCAGCCAAGATCTCAGGGTGAGAAACACCATATATTTT. The V and J genes are TRBV14 and TRBJ1-3, with D perhaps matching TRBD1 (5 bases). The CDR3 covers 15 residues. Germline V gene lookup returns CDR1 SGHDN and CDR2 FVKESK. With 0 bases removed from V and 5 bases from J, the gap between germline ends came to 11 bases.

This clone was detected only a few times. The chain carries TRBV7-9 and TRBJ2-1, with D unclear. Germline V gene data show CDR1 as SEHNR and CDR2 as FQNEAQ (reference sequence). Between the trimmed V and J ends, which lost 6 bases and 2 bases, there was a span of 5 bases. CDR3 size: 12 residues. CDR3 amino acids: CASRQTYNEQFF. In DNA form, the CDR3 reads TGTGCCAGCAGGCAAACCTACAATGAGCAGTTCTTC.

V and J are TRBV9 and TRBJ2-3; D is unresolved. Between the trimmed V and J ends, which lost 3 bases and 10 bases, there was a span of 18 bases. CDR1 is SGDLS and CDR2 is YYNGEE in the germline V gene. The CDR3 is made up of 14 amino acids. Here the CDR3 reads CASSAAISRPPQYF. The DNA of the CDR3 is TGTGCCAGCAGCGCCGCTATTTCCAGACCTCCGCAGTATTTT. Full variable domain (remainder filled in from reference TRBV9 and TRBJ2-3): DSGVTQTPKHLITATGQRVTLRCSPRSGDLSVYWYQQSLDQGLQFLIQYYNGEERAKGNILERFSAQQFPDLHSELNLSSLELGDSALYFCASSAAISRPPQYFGPGTRLTVL.

The gene calls are TRBV14 and TRBJ2-1; no clear D gene. CDR1 and CDR2 (germline): SGHDN, FVKESK. The CDR3 runs 13 residues. The V end was cut by 3 bases, the J end by 15 bases, with 18 bases between. The CDR3 DNA reads as TGTGCCAGCAGCCAGCATGCCTCGGGTGTGTGGTTCTTC. This gives the protein CASSQHASGVWFF.

The CDR3 DNA is TGTGCCAGCTCACCACCGGTGTACGGCACCGGGGAGCTGTTTTTT. Translation: CASSPPVYGTGELFF. The chain employs TRBV18 and TRBJ2-2; D gene unclear. From germline, CDR1 is KGHSH and CDR2 LQKENI. The V gene lost 0 bases and the J gene lost 4 bases, with 9 bases spanning the gap. This CDR3 spans 15 amino acids.

V gene TRBV28 combines with J gene TRBJ1-2; weak D call: TRBD1 (5 bases). Between the trimmed V and J ends, which lost 5 bases and 6 bases, there was a span of 10 bases. Germline V gene lookup returns CDR1 MDHEN and CDR2 SYDVKM. The CDR3 sequence is 12 residues long. CDR3 sequence reads: CASSRQTDGYTF. The CDR3 nucleotides read TGTGCCAGCAGTCGACAGACCGATGGCTACACCTTC.

This chain connects TRBV9 to TRBJ2-5, with TRBD2 identical over 8 bases. The CDR3 contains 14 residues. With 3 bases clipped from V and 2 bases from J, the junction kept 3 bases outside the gene matches. Germline V gene data show CDR1 as SGDLS and CDR2 as YYNGEE. CDR3 protein: CASSAGGLQETQYF. CDR3 sequence (DNA): TGTGCCAGCAGCGCGGGGGGGTTACAAGAGACCCAGTACTTC. Drawing the rest from reference TRBV9 and TRBJ2-5, the complete variable domain is DSGVTQTPKHLITATGQRVTLRCSPRSGDLSVYWYQQSLDQGLQFLIQYYNGEERAKGNILERFSAQQFPDLHSELNLSSLELGDSALYFCASSAGGLQETQYFGPGTRLLVL.

The J gene is TRBJ1-1, the V gene TRBV6-1; the D gene is possibly TRBD1 (5 bases). This CDR3 region has 13 residues. From germline, CDR1 is MNHNS and CDR2 SASEGT. Trimming stripped 7 bases from V and 0 bases from J, with 9 bases between. The CDR3 is CASTGHMNTEAFF. The CDR3 DNA reads TGTGCCAGCACCGGACACATGAACACTGAAGCTTTCTTT.

The CDR3 coding sequence is TGCGCCAGCAGCCGAACAGACAGTCACTCTGGGGCCAACGTCCTGACTTTC. Translated, it gives CASSRTDSHSGANVLTF. This chain connects TRBV5-1 to TRBJ2-6; TRBD1 is a possible D gene (5 bases). Trimming left V 4 bases short and J 0 bases short, with 14 bases between. The CDR3 contains 17 residues. The germline gives CDR1 SGHRS, CDR2 YFSETQ.

The chain links TRBV9 to TRBJ1-3, with D maybe TRBD1 (5 bases). The germline V and J ends were trimmed by 0 bases and 0 bases, with 13 bases remaining between them. The CDR3 has 17 residues. From germline, CDR1 is SGDLS and CDR2 YYNGEE. CDR3 residues: CASSVGQGVFSGNTIYF. In nucleotides, the CDR3 is TGTGCCAGCAGCGTAGGGCAGGGTGTCTTCTCTGGAAACACCATATATTTT.

The rearrangement uses TRBV5-1 and TRBJ1-1; possible D gene TRBD1, 6 bases. CDR3 length equals 14 residues. Germline V gene sequence: CDR1 SGHRS, CDR2 YFSETQ. Trimming removed 4 bases from V and 10 bases from J, with 20 bases in between. The CDR3 sequence is CASSPGAARERAFF. The CDR3 nucleotides are TGCGCCAGCAGCCCGGGGGCAGCCAGAGAGAGAGCTTTCTTT.

This clone turned up a few times. The V and J genes are TRBV5-1 and TRBJ2-5, with TRBD1 matching over 7 bases. Trimming removed 3 bases from V and 5 bases from J; junction bases left unmatched: 22. The CDR3 sequence is 19 residues long. Germline V CDR1 and CDR2: SGHRS, YFSETQ. The CDR3 sequence: CASSSGQSPTTSSRETQYF. The CDR3 DNA follows: TGCGCCAGCAGCTCGGGACAGTCGCCAACTACATCGTCGCGGGAGACCCAGTACTTC. The complete variable domain, with remaining parts taken from reference TRBV5-1 and TRBJ2-5, reads KAGVTQTPRYLIKTRGQQVTLSCSPISGHRSVSWYQQTPGQGLQFLFEYFSETQRNKGNFPGRFSGRQFSNSRSEMNVSTLELGDSALYLCASSSGQSPTTSSRETQYFGPGTRLLVL.

The chain combines TRBV11-3 with TRBJ1-3; TRBD1 matches at 8 bases. Germline CDR1 SGHNT, CDR2 YENEEA. Trimming cost V 5 bases and J 4 bases; bases outside gene matches: 4. The CDR3 extends over 14 amino acids. CDR3 loop: CASSTGQGGNTIYF. In nucleotides, the CDR3 is TGTGCCAGCAGCACCGGACAGGGCGGAAACACCATATATTTT.

The chain is built from TRBV7-2 and TRBJ2-5; the D is unclear. The CDR3 length is 16 residues. Germline V gene lookup returns CDR1 SGHTA and CDR2 FQGNSA. V was pared by 0 bases and J by 4 bases, with 15 bases between. CDR3 in DNA: TGTGCCAGCAGCTTAGCGCGCGGTAGCTTCGGAGAGACCCAGTACTTC. Translation: CASSLARGSFGETQYF.

This chain connects TRBV2 to TRBJ2-3; D gene uncertain. CDR1 is SNHLY, CDR2 FYNNEI, per germline. V was clipped by 6 bases and J by 4 bases, with 20 bases between them. The CDR3 is 16 amino acids. DNA for the CDR3: TGTGCCAGCAGCCCCGCAGTCCTTTCATTCCCAGATACGCAGTATTTT. Translating it yields CASSPAVLSFPDTQYF.

V is TRBV27 and J is TRBJ2-5; 8 positions agree with TRBD1. CDR3 length: 16 amino acids. Germline V gene data show CDR1 as MNHEY and CDR2 as SMNVEV (reference sequence). J lost 6 bases, V lost 8 bases, and 17 bases had no gene match. The CDR3 DNA follows: TGTGCCAGCTTATCTTTCCGGGACAGGCCTCGGAAGACCCAGTACTTC. This encodes CASLSFRDRPRKTQYF.

The CDR3 spells CASSMVGQGAGYTF. In DNA, the CDR3 is TGTGCCAGTAGTATGGTCGGACAGGGGGCCGGCTACACCTTC. This chain joins TRBV19 and TRBJ1-2, with TRBD1 matching over 11 bases. V lost 3 bases to trimming and J lost 8 bases; unmatched junction nucleotides: 5. This CDR3 region has 14 residues. Per germline, CDR1 LNHDA and CDR2 SQIVND (reference sequence).

The gene calls are TRBV5-4 and TRBJ2-1; TRBD1 or TRBD2 may be the D gene (5 bases each). The CDR3 is made up of 15 amino acids. V was trimmed by 4 bases and J by 5 bases, leaving 16 bases between them. The germline V gene has CDR1 SGHNT and CDR2 YYREEE (reference sequence). The CDR3 DNA is TGTGCCAGCAGCCCAGCTCAGGGAGTAAACAATGAGCAGTTCTTC. Its translation: CASSPAQGVNNEQFF.

The chain combines TRBV10-1 with TRBJ2-2, with unresolved D. The germline gives CDR1 WNHNN, CDR2 SYGVQD (reference sequence). The CDR3 covers 21 residues. Trimming took off 7 bases at V and 4 bases at J, with 34 bases between the two ends. The CDR3 region has the DNA TGCGCCAGCAAGGGAACCATGGGTCTAAGAGACGTCGACAATTTCACCGGGGAGCTGTTTTTT. Encoded protein: CASKGTMGLRDVDNFTGELFF.

Only one count was recorded for this clone. The chain recombines TRBV25-1 with TRBJ1-1; D ambiguous. The germline V and J ends were trimmed by 3 bases and 2 bases, with 7 bases remaining between them. Germline V gives CDR1 MGHDK, CDR2 SYGVNS. CDR3 length: 13 residues. CDR3 nucleotides: TGTGCCAGCAGTGACACAGATAACACTGAAGCTTTCTTT. The encoded protein is CASSDTDNTEAFF.